Described below is a single TCR beta chain sequence and its context. The antigen remains undetermined. Two oligonucleotides, mixed equimolar, formed the beta constant-region primer covering TRBC1 and TRBC2. The ligated cDNA underwent four PCR rounds using SP2 and nested alpha and beta constant-region primers. In TCRdb, the UMI-ligation and nested PCR reads were re-called with MiXCR into one record per CDR3 protein. The sample yields some 30,000 distinct CDR3 sequences, roughly 20% seen once. The entry originates in a study of naive and memory T cell subsets. Points from the study as a whole: Naive and memory subsets had different power law exponents for TCR abundance.

Germline assignment: CDR1 MNHEY and CDR2 SVGAGI. This CDR3 comprises 16 residues. V lost 6 bases, J lost 10 bases, and 15 bases stayed unmatched. From the second PCR step, alpha and beta chains were amplified apart. Sorting gates: effector memory CD45RA-CD27-, EMRA CD45RA+CD27-. The clonotype was recovered from a human donor in good health. The chain couples TRBV6-5 to TRBJ2-1; 10 bases are a match to TRBD2. Sequencing was carried out using effector memory CD4+ T cells from blood. The subset here: effector memory, CD45RA- CD27-. CDR3 residues: CASRNIAGGGGREQFF. Here the CDR3 DNA reads TGTGCCAGCAGGAACATAGCGGGAGGCGGTGGCAGGGAGCAGTTCTTC.